This T cell receptor delta chain was identified in a study of γδ T cells in repeated Plasmodium falciparum infection. Overall study: The natural-infection arm compared Malian children under seasonal malaria with matched Australian children. Malian repertoires were sampled cross-sectionally without transmission and longitudinally through febrile malaria.

TCRdb re-analyzed the multiplex PCR reads via CATT. Of tens of thousands of delta-chain clones listed, 0.98% are singletons. Concerning this clone itself: This likely stems from a read error, as it lies one base from a far larger clone. Other nucleotide sequences in the sample specify the same CDR3.

The sample consisted of gamma-delta T cells from blood. This sequence originates from a pool of human donors (malaria-infected and uninfected, not separated).

The CDR3 coding sequence is TGTGCCTGTGACACCGGAGGGGACCCAAGGTACACCGATAAGCTCATCTTT. Residues: CACDTGGDPRYTDKLIF. No J gene was called, and the V gene is TRDV2; the table names TRDD3, a call not compared with the DNA. This CDR3 is 17 amino acids long. The germline V gene has CDR1 GEAIGNYY and CDR2 EKD.